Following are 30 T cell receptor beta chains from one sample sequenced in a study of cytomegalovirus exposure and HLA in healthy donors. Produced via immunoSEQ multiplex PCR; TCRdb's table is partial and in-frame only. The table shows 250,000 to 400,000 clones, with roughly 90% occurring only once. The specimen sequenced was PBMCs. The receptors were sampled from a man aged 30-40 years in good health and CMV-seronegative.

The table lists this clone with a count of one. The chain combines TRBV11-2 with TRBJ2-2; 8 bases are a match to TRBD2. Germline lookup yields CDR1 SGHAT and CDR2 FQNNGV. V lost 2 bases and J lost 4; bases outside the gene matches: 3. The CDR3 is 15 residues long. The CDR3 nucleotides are TGTGCCAGCAGCTTACGGCGGGGGGCCACCGGGGAGCTGTTTTTT. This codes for CASSLRRGATGELFF.

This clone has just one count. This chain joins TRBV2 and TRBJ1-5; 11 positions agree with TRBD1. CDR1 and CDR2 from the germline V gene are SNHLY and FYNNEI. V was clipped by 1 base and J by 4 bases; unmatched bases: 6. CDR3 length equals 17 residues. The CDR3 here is CASSEDWGTGGNQPQHF. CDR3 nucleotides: TGTGCCAGCAGTGAAGACTGGGGGACAGGGGGAAATCAGCCCCAGCATTTT.

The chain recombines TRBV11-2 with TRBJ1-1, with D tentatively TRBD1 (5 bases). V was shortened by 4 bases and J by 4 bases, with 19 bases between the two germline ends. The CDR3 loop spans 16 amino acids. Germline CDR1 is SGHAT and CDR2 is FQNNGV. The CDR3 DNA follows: TGTGCCAGCAGCTCCAGGGATGGCGAGGGAGGCACTGAAGCTTTCTTT. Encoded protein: CASSSRDGEGGTEAFF. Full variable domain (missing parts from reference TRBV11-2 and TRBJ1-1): EAGVAQSPRYKIIEKRQSVAFWCNPISGHATLYWYQQILGQGPKLLIQFQNNGVVDDSQLPKDRFSAERLKGVDSTLKIQPAKLEDSAVYLCASSSRDGEGGTEAFFGQGTRLTVV.

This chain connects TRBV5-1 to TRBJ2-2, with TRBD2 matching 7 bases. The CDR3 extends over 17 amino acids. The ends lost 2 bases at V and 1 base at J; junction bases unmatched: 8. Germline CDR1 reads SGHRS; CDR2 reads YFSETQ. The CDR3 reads CASSLWGTNLNTGELFF. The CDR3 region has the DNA TGCGCCAGCAGCTTATGGGGGACTAACCTGAACACCGGGGAGCTGTTTTTT.

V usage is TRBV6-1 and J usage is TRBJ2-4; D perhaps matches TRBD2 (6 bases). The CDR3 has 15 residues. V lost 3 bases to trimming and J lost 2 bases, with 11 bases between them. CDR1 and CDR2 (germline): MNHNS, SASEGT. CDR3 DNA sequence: TGTGCCAGCAGTGACCAGGGAGGACCCAAAAACATTCAGTACTTC. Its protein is CASSDQGGPKNIQYF.

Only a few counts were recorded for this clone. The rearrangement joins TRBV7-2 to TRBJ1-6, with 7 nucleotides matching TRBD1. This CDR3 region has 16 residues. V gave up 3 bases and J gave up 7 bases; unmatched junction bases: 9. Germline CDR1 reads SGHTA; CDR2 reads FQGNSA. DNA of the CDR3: TGTGCCAGCAGCTTTGACAGGGCCCCTAGCAATTCACCCCTCCACTTT. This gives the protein CASSFDRAPSNSPLHF.

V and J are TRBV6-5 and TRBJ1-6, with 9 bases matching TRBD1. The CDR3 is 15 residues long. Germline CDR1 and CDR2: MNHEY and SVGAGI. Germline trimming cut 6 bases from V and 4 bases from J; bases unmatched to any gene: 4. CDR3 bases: TGTGCCAGCAGGGGACAGGGATCGTATAATTCACCCCTCCACTTT. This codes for CASRGQGSYNSPLHF.

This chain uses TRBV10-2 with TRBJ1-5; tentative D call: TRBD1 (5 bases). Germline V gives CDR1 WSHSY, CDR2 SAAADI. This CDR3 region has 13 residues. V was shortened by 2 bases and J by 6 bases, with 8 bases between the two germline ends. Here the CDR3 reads CASSERGVQPQHF. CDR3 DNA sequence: TGCGCCAGCAGTGAGAGGGGTGTTCAGCCCCAGCATTTT.

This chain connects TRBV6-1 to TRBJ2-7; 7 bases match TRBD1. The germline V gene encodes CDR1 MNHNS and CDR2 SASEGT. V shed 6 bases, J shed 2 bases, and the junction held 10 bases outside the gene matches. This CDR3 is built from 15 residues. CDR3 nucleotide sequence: TGTGCCAGCAGATTTTGGACAGGACCTGCCTACGAGCAGTACTTC. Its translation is CASRFWTGPAYEQYF.

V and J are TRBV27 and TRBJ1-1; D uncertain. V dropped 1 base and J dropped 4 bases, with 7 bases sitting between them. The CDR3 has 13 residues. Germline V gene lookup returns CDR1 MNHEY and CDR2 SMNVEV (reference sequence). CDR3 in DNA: TGTGCCAGCAGTTTATATGCCGGCACTGAAGCTTTCTTT. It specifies CASSLYAGTEAFF.

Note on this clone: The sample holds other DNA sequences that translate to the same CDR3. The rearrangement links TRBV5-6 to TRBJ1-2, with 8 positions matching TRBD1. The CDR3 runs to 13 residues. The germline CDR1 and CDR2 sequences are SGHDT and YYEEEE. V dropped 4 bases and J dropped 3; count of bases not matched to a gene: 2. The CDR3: CASSPDRDYGYTF. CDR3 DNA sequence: TGTGCCAGCAGCCCGGACAGGGACTATGGCTACACCTTC.

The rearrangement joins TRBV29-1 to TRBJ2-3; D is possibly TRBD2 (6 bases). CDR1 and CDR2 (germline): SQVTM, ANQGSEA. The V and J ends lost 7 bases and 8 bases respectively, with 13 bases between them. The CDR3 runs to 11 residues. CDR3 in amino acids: CSGPRGGTQYF. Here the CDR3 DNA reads TGCAGCGGACCGAGGGGAGGTACGCAGTATTTT.

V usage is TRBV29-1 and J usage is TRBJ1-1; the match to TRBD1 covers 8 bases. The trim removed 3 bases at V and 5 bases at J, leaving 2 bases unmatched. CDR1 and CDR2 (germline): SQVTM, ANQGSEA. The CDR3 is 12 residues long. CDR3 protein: CSVDRGPTEAFF. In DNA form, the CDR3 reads TGCAGCGTTGACAGGGGGCCTACTGAAGCTTTCTTT. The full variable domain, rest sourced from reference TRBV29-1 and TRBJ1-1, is SAVISQKPSRDICQRGTSLTIQCQVDSQVTMMFWYRQQPGQSLTLIATANQGSEATYESGFVIDKFPISRPNLTFSTLTVSNMSPEDSSIYLCSVDRGPTEAFFGQGTRLTVV.

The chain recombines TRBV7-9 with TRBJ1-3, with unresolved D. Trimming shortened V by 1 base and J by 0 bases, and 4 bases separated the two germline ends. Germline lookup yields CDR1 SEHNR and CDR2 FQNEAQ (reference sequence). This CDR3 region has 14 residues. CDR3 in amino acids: CASSLGASGNTIYF. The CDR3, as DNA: TGTGCCAGCAGCTTAGGGGCCTCTGGAAACACCATATATTTT. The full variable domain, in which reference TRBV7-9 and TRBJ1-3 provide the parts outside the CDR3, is DTGVSQNPRHKITKRGQNVTFRCDPISEHNRLYWYRQTLGQGPEFLTYFQNEAQLEKSRLLSDRFSAERPKGSFSTLEIQRTEQGDSAMYLCASSLGASGNTIYFGEGSWLTVV.

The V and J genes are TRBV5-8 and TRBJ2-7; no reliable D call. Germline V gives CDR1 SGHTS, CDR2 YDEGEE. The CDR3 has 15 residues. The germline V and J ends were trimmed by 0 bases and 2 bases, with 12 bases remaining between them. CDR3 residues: CASSLGGSAPYEQYF. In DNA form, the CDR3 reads TGTGCCAGCAGCTTGGGCGGATCGGCCCCCTACGAGCAGTACTTC.

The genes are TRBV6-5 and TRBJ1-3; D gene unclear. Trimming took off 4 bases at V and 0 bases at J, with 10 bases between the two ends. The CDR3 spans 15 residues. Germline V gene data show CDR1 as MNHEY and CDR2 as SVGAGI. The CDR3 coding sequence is TGTGCCAGCAGTTTGGCCTTCCGCTCTGGAAACACCATATATTTT. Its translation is CASSLAFRSGNTIYF.

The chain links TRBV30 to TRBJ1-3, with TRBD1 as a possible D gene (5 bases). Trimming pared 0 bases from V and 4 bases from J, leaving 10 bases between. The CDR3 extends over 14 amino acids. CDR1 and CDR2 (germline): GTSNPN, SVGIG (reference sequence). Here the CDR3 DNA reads TGTGCCTGGAGTGTATCGGGGGGAGGAAACACCATATATTTT. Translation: CAWSVSGGGNTIYF.

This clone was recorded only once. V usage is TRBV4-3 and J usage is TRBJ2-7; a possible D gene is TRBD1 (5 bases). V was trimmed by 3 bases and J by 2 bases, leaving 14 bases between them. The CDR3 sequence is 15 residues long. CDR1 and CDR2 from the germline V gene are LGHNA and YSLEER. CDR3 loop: CASSHLIDRTYEQYF. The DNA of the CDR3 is TGCGCCAGCAGCCACCTCATCGACAGAACCTACGAGCAGTACTTC.

CDR3 region: CASSDRFGYTF. The CDR3 region has the DNA TGTGCCAGCAGTGATCGGTTCGGCTACACCTTC. The J gene is TRBJ1-2, the V gene TRBV2; D is unresolved. The CDR3 has 11 residues. V lost 3 bases and J 8 bases, leaving 7 bases between the germline ends. Per germline, CDR1 SNHLY and CDR2 FYNNEI.

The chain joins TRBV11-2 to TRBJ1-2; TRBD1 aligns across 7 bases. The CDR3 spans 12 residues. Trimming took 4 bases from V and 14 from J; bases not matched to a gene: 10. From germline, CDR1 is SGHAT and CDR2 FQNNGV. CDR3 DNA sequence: TGTGCCAGCAGCTCAGGACAGGCCCCAGATACCTTC. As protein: CASSSGQAPDTF.

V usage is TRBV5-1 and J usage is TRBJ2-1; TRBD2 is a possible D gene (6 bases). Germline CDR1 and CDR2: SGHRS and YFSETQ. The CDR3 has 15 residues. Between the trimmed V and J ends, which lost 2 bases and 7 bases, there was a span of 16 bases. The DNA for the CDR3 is TGCGCCAGCAGCTTACTAGATGGAGGGATTAATGAGCAGTTCTTC. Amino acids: CASSLLDGGINEQFF.

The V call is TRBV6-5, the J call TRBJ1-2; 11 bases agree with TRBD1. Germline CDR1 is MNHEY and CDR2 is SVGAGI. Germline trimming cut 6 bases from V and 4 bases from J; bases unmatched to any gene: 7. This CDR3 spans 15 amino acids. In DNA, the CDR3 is TGTGCCAGCAGGTCACCGGGACAGGGGGTCTATGGCTACACCTTC. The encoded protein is CASRSPGQGVYGYTF.

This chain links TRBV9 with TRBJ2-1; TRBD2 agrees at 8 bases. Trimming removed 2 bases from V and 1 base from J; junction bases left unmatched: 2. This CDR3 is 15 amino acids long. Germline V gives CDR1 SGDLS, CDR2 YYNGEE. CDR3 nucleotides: TGTGCCAGCAGCGTCTTAGCGGGGTCCTACAATGAGCAGTTCTTC. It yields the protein CASSVLAGSYNEQFF.

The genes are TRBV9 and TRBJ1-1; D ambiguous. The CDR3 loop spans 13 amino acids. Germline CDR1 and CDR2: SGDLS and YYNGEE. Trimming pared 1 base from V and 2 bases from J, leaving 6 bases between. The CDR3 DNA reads TGTGCCAGCAGCGTATTCCTAAACACTGAAGCTTTCTTT. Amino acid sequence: CASSVFLNTEAFF.

In nucleotides, the CDR3 is TGTGCCAGCTCAAACCAAACAGGGTCTAGGAACTATGGCTACACCTTC. Translated, it gives CASSNQTGSRNYGYTF. The V call is TRBV18, the J call TRBJ1-2; perhaps TRBD1 as D (6 bases). The CDR3 loop spans 16 amino acids. V was pared by 5 bases and J by 2 bases, with 18 bases between. Germline assignment: CDR1 KGHSH and CDR2 LQKENI.

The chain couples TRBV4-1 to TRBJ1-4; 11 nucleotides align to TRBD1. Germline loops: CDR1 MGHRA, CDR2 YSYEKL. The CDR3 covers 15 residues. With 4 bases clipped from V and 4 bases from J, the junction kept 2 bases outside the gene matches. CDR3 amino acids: CASSRGQGVNEKLFF. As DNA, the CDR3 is TGCGCCAGCAGCCGGGGACAGGGGGTTAATGAAAAACTGTTTTTT.

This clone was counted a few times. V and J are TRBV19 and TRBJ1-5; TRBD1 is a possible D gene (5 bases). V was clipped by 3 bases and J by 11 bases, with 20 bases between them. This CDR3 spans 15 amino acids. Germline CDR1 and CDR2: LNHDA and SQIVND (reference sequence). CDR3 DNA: TGTGCCAGTAGTATTAGTCTGGCAGGGCGTGCCGCCCAGCATTTT. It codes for CASSISLAGRAAQHF.

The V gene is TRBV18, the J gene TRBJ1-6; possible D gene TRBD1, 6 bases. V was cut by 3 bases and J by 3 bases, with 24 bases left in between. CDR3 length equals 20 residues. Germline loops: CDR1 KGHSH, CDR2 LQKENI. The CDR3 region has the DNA TGTGCCAGCTCACCCACGGCGACTACAGGGCGGGCCCTCTATAATTCACCCCTCCACTTT. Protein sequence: CASSPTATTGRALYNSPLHF.

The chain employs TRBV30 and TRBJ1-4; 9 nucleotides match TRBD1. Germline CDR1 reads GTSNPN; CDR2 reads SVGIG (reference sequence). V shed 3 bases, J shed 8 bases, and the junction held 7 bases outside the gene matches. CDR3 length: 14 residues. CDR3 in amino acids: CAWRPGQGNEKLFF. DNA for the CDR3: TGTGCCTGGAGACCGGGACAGGGAAACGAAAAACTGTTTTTT.

CDR3 bases: TGCGCCAGCAGCCCGGTCGTCGGAGGCTCCTACGAGCAGTACTTC. Its translation: CASSPVVGGSYEQYF. The chain combines TRBV5-1 with TRBJ2-7, with D possibly being TRBD2 (5 bases). This CDR3 is 15 amino acids long. Germline assignment: CDR1 SGHRS and CDR2 YFSETQ. Trimming stripped 4 bases from V and 0 bases from J, with 14 bases between. The whole variable domain, filled in from reference TRBV5-1 and TRBJ2-7, reads KAGVTQTPRYLIKTRGQQVTLSCSPISGHRSVSWYQQTPGQGLQFLFEYFSETQRNKGNFPGRFSGRQFSNSRSEMNVSTLELGDSALYLCASSPVVGGSYEQYFGPGTRLTVT.